This T cell receptor (beta chain) came from a study of T cell changes during pregnancy in multiple sclerosis. Only in-frame clones appear in the TCRdb table, and some are missing; sequencing was by immunoSEQ multiplex PCR. The sample records 33,000 or so clones, over 90% being singletons. The germline gives CDR1 SGDLS, CDR2 YYNGEE. V trimming: 3 bases; J trimming: 5 bases; junction bases outside the gene matches: 13. The CDR3 covers 16 residues. This receptor was obtained from a female donor in good health, enrolled as a control in a pregnancy study. The chain recombines TRBV9 with TRBJ2-7, with TRBD2 identical over 8 bases. Specimen: CD4+ T cells from peripheral blood mononuclear cells, collected in the third trimester of pregnancy. This CDR3 is CASSATTGGRGNEQYF. The DNA of the CDR3 is TGTGCCAGCAGCGCCACCACGGGGGGGCGCGGCAACGAGCAGTACTTC.